This T cell receptor (beta chain) appears in the sequencing data of a study of T cell responses to AZD1222 COVID-19 vaccine. Study observations and caveats: It was only after the peak T cell response that any repertoires were sampled. The number of AZD1222 recipients seropositive at baseline was only five or six. Across the whole spike, CD4 TCRs peaked at regions 160-218 and 743-854. A rise in Spike-specific TCR breadth and depth followed two AZD1222 doses.

The assay was immunoSEQ multiplex PCR, and TCRdb's table has in-frame clones only and misses some. The repertoire holds around 150,000 clones, with approximately 88% as singletons. This clone was observed once. Its target is unknown. Germline loops: CDR1 SEHNR, CDR2 FQNEAQ (reference sequence). The CDR3 consists of 19 residues. V gave up 4 bases and J gave up 3 bases, with 26 bases separating them. The sequence was collected from an adult in good health. The sequenced sample was peripheral blood, obtained on day 0 of AZD1222 vaccination. The chain links TRBV7-9 to TRBJ2-3; D tentatively fits TRBD1 or TRBD2 (6 bases each). CDR3 region: CASSSRRPHGGTRTDTQYF. The CDR3 DNA follows: TGTGCCAGCAGCTCTAGGAGGCCCCACGGGGGCACTAGGACAGATACGCAGTATTTT. Supplemented by reference TRBV7-9 and TRBJ2-3, the full variable domain reads DTGVSQNPRHKITKRGQNVTFRCDPISEHNRLYWYRQTLGQGPEFLTYFQNEAQLEKSRLLSDRFSAERPKGSFSTLEIQRTEQGDSAMYLCASSSRRPHGGTRTDTQYFGPGTRLTVL.